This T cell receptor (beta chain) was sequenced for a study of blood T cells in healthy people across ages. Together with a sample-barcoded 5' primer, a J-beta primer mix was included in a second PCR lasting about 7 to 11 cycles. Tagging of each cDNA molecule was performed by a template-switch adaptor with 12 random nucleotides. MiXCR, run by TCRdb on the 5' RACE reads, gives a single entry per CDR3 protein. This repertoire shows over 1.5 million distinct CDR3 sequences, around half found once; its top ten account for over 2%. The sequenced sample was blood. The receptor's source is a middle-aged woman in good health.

CDR3 residues: CSASFPGQVAGRGYTF. The CDR3 DNA is TGCAGTGCTTCCTTCCCGGGACAGGTTGCGGGTAGGGGCTACACCTTC. This chain connects TRBV20-1 to TRBJ1-2; 8 bases match TRBD1. From germline, CDR1 is DFQATT and CDR2 SNEGSKA (reference sequence). V gave up 5 bases and J gave up 8 bases; unmatched junction bases: 19. This CDR3 has 16 amino acids.